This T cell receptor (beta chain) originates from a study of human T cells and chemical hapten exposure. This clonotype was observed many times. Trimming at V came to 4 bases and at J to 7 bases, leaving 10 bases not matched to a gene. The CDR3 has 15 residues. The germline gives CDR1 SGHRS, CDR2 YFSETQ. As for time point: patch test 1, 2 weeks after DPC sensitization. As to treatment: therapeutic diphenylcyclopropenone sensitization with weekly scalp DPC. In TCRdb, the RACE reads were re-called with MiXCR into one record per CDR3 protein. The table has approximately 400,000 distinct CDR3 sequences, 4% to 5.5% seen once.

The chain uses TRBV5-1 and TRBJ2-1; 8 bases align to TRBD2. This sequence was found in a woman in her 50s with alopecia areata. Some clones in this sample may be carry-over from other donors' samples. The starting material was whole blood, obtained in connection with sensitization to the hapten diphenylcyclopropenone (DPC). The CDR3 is CASSPAPGLDNEQFF. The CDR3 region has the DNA TGCGCCAGCAGCCCGGCGCCGGGACTAGATAATGAGCAGTTCTTC.